This T cell receptor (beta chain) was recorded in a study of blood T cell repertoires in COVID-19. About the study: The United States, Italy and Spain provided the acute and convalescent COVID-19 samples. T cells, B-cell-depleted T cells, or PBMCs provided the cDNA or gDNA that served as material.

The data were produced by immunoSEQ multiplex PCR, yet TCRdb's version contains in-frame clones alone and is incomplete. Of nearly 50,000 clones in the sample, 85% to 90% were seen once. V was clipped by 0 bases and J by 7 bases; unmatched bases: 16. The CDR3 consists of 19 residues. The germline V gene has CDR1 LNHDA and CDR2 SQIVND (reference sequence). The chain carries TRBV19 and TRBJ2-1; 9 bases fit TRBD2. This clonotype was obtained from a middle-aged man with active COVID-19. The material sequenced was peripheral blood. CDR3 amino acids: CASSIDSRWSGRTTNEQFF. In nucleotides, the CDR3 is TGTGCCAGTAGTATAGATTCCCGCTGGAGCGGGAGGACCACGAATGAGCAGTTCTTC.